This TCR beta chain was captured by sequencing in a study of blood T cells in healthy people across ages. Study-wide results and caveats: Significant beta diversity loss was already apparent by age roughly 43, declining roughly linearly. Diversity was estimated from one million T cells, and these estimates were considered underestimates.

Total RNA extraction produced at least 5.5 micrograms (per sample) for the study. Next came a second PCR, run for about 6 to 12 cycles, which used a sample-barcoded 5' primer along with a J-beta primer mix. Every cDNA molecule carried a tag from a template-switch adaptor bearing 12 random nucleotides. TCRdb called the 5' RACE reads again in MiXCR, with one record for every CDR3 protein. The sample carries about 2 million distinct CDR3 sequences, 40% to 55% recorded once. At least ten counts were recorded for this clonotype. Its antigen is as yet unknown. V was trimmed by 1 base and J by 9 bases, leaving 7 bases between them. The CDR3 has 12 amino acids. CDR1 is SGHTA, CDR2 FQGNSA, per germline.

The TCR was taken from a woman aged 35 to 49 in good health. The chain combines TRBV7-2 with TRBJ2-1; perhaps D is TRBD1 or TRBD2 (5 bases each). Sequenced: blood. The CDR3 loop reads CASSLEGTEQFF. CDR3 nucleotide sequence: TGTGCCAGCAGCTTAGAGGGGACTGAGCAGTTCTTC.